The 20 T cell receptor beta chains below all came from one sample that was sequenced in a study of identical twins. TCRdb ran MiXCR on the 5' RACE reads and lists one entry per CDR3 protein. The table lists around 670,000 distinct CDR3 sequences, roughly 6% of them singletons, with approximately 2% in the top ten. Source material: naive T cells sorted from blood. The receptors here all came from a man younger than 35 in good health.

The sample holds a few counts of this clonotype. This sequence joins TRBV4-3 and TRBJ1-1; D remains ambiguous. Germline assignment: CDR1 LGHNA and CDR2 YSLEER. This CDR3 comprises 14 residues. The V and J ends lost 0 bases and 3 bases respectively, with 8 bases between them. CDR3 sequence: CASSQDSRDTEAFF. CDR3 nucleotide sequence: TGCGCCAGCAGCCAAGATTCGAGGGACACTGAAGCTTTCTTT.

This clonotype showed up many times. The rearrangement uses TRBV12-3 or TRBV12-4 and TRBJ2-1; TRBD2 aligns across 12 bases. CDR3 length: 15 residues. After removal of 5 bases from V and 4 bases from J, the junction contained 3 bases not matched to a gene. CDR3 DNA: TGTGCCAGCAGTCGACTAGCGGGAGAGTACAATGAGCAGTTCTTC. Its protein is CASSRLAGEYNEQFF.

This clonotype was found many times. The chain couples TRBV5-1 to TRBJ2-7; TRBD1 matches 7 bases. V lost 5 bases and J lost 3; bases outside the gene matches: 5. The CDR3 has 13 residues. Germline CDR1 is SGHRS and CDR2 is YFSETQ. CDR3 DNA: TGCGCCAGCAGGGTGGGGGACAGCTACGAGCAGTACGTC. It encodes CASRVGDSYEQYV.

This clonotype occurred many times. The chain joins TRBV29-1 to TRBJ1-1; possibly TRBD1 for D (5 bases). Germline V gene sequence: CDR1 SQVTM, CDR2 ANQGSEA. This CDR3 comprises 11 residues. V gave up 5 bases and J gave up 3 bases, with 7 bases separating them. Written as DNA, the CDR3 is TGCAGCGTTAAGGGGTACACTGAAGCTTTCTTT. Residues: CSVKGYTEAFF. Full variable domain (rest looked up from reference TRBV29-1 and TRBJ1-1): SAVISQKPSRDICQRGTSLTIQCQVDSQVTMMFWYRQQPGQSLTLIATANQGSEATYESGFVIDKFPISRPNLTFSTLTVSNMSPEDSSIYLCSVKGYTEAFFGQGTRLTVV.

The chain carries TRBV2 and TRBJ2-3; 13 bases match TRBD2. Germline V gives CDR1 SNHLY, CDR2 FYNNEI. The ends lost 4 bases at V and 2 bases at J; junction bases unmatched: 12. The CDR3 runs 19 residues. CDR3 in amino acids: CASSGGGTGLAGFTDTQYF. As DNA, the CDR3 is TGTGCCAGCAGTGGAGGCGGGACGGGACTAGCGGGATTCACAGATACGCAGTATTTT.

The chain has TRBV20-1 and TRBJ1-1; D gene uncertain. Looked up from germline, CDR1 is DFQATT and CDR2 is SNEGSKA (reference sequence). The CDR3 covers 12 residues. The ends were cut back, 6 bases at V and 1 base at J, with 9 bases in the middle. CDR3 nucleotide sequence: TGCAGTGCGGGTGGGCGGAACACTGAAGCTTTCTTT. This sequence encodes CSAGGRNTEAFF.

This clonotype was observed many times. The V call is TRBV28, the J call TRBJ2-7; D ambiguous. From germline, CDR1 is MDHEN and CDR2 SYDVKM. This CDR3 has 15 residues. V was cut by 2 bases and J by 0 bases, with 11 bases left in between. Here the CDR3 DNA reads TGTGCCAGCAGTTTAGACACCCGCTTCTCCTACGAGCAGTACTTC. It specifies CASSLDTRFSYEQYF.

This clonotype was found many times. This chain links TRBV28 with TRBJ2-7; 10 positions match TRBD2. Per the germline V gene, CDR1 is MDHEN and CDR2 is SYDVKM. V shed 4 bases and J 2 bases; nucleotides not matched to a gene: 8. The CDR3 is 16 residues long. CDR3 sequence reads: CASSSFGLAATYEQYF. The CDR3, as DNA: TGTGCCAGCAGTTCCTTCGGACTAGCGGCCACCTACGAGCAGTACTTC.

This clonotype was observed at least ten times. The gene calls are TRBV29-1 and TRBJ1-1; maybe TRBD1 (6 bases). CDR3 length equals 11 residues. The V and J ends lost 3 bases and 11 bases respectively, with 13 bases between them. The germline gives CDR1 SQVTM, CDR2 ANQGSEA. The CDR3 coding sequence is TGCAGCGTTGAGGGGGCGCGTTCGGCTTTCTTT. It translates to CSVEGARSAFF. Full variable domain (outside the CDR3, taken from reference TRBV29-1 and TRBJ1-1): SAVISQKPSRDICQRGTSLTIQCQVDSQVTMMFWYRQQPGQSLTLIATANQGSEATYESGFVIDKFPISRPNLTFSTLTVSNMSPEDSSIYLCSVEGARSAFFGQGTRLTVV.

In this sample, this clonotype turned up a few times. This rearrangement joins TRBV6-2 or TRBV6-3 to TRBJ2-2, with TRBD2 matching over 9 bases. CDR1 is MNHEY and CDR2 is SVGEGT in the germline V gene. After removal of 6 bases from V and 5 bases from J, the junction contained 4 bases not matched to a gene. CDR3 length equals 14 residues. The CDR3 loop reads CASSGTSLTGELFF. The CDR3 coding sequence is TGTGCCAGCAGCGGGACTAGCTTAACCGGGGAGCTGTTTTTT.

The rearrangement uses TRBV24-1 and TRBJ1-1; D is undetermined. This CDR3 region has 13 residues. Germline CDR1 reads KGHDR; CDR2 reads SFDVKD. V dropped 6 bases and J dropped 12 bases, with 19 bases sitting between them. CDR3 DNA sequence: TGTGCCACCAGTATGGAACGGTTGGTCGGGACTTTCTTT. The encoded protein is CATSMERLVGTFF.

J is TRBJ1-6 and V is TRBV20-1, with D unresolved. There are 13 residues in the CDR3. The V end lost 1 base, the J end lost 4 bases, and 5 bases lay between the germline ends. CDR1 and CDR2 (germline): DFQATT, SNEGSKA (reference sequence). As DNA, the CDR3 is TGCAGTGCTAGAGCGGGATATAATTCACCCCTCCACTTT. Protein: CSARAGYNSPLHF.

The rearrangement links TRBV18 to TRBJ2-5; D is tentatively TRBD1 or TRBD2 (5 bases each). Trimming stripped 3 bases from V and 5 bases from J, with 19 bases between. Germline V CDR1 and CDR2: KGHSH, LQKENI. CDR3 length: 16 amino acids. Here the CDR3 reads CASSPKMLGDEETQYF. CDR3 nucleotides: TGTGCCAGCTCACCCAAGATGTTAGGGGACGAGGAGACCCAGTACTTC.

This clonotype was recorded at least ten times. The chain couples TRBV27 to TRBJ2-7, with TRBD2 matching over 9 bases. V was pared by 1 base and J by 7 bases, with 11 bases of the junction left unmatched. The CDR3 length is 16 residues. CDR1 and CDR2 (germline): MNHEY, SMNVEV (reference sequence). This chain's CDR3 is CASSLFGGRASGEQYF. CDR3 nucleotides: TGTGCCAGCAGTTTATTTGGCGGGAGGGCCTCAGGGGAGCAGTACTTC.

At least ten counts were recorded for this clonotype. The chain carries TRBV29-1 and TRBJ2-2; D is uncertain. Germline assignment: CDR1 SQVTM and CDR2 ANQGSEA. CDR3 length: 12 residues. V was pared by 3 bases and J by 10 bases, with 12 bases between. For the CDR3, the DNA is TGCAGCGTTGAGGCGTCTTCCGCGGAGCTGTTTTTT. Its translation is CSVEASSAELFF.

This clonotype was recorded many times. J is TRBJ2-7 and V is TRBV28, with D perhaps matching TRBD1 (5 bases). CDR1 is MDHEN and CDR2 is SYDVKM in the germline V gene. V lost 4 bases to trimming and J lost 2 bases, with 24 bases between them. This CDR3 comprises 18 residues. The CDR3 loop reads CASSSNHPRTYPAYEQYF. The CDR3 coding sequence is TGTGCCAGCAGTTCCAACCACCCGCGGACATATCCGGCCTACGAGCAGTACTTC.

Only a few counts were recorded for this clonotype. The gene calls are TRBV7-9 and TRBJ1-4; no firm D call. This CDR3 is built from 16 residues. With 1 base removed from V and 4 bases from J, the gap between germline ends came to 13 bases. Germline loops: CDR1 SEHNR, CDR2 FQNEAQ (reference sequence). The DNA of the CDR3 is TGTGCCAGCAGCTTAGGGACCCTCGAACTTAATGAAAAACTGTTTTTT. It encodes CASSLGTLELNEKLFF.

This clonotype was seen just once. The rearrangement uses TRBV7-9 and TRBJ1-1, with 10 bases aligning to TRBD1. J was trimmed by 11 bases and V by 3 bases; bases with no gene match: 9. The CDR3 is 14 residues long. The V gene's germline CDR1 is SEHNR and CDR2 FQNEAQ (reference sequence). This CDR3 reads CASSFGQGGSAAFF. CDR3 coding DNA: TGTGCCAGCAGCTTCGGACAGGGGGGCTCCGCGGCTTTCTTT.

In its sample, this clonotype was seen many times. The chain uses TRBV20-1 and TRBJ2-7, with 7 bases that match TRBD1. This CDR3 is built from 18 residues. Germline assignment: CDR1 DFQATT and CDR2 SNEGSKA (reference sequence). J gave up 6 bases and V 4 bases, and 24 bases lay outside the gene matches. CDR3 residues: CSAKVSGGQDPVWGEQYV. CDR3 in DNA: TGCAGTGCTAAGGTTTCCGGTGGACAGGACCCCGTTTGGGGCGAGCAGTACGTC.

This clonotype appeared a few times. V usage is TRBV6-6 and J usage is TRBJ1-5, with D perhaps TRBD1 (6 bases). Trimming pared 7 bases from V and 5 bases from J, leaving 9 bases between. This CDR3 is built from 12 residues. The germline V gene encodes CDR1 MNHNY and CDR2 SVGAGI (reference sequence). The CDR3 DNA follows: TGTGCCAGCAAGGAGGGGGATCAGCCCCAGCATTTT. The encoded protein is CASKEGDQPQHF.